The rows below give T cell receptor beta chains drawn from one sample of a study of regulatory T cells in long-lasting Graves disease. TCRdb recomputed calls from the multiplex PCR reads with MiXCR, one row per CDR3 protein. Among 400,000 or so distinct CDR3 sequences listed, 23% were seen once. The sequenced sample was peripheral blood mononuclear cells (PBMCs), obtained when the disease was refractory, from a patient treated with antithyroid drugs. Receptor source: a female donor with Graves disease. Each CDR3 is given with its conserved first and last residue. The D gene is left open where the match is weak. Size is omitted from some rows. Given values are once, few, many or a class for expanded clones.

TRBV7-9,-,few,TRBJ2-7,TGTGCCAGCAGCACAAGCGTCAGAAACAACGAGCAGTACTTC,CASSTSVRNNEQYF
TRBV19,-,few,TRBJ1-5,TGTGCCAGTAGTATAGATCCTTCGAGGGCTCAGCCCCAGCATTTT,CASSIDPSRAQPQHF
TRBV5-1,TRBD2,many,TRBJ2-7,TGCGCCAGCAGCCAAGGACTAGCGGTAACCTACGAGCAGTACTTC,CASSQGLAVTYEQYF
TRBV5-1,-,few,TRBJ2-7,TGCGCCAGCAGCTTGGCGAGAGTGAGGAGCTCCTACGAGCAGTACTTC,CASSLARVRSSYEQYF
TRBV4-1,-,few,TRBJ1-1,TGCGCCAGCAGCCAAGAACTACTCGGGTGGGGCACTGAAGCTTTCTTT,CASSQELLGWGTEAFF
TRBV24-1,-,few,TRBJ1-1,TGTGCCACCAGTGAGACAGTAGGAACTGAAGCTTTCTTT,CATSETVGTEAFF
TRBV7-3,-,-,TRBJ2-2,TGTGCCAGCAGCCCCATCGGCCTCGGTGGCCTAGTGGGAAACACCGGGGAGCTGTTTTTT,CASSPIGLGGLVGNTGELFF
TRBV5-6,-,-,TRBJ1-6,TGTGCCAGCAGCACAAAATGGGGGTCACCCCTCCACTTT,CASSTKWGSPLHF
TRBV24-1,TRBD1,-,TRBJ1-1,TGTGCCACCAGTGACCTCGACAGGGCGGTGAACACTGAAGCTTTCTTT,CATSDLDRAVNTEAFF
TRBV4-3,TRBD2,many,TRBJ2-6,TGCGCCAGCAGCCAGGGACTAACAGCCGCGGAATACTCTGGGGCCAACGTCCTGACTTTC,CASSQGLTAAEYSGANVLTF
TRBV7-2,TRBD2,many,TRBJ2-2,TGTGCCAGCAGCCCAGCGGGAGGGCGAACCGGGGAGCTGTTTTTT,CASSPAGGRTGELFF
TRBV10-1,-,-,TRBJ2-2,TGTGCCATCAGGAAGGGACAGGCGGGAGCCGGGGAGCTGTTTTTT,CAIRKGQAGAGELFF
TRBV12-3/TRBV12-4,-,many,TRBJ1-1,TGTGCCAGCAGTTTCCCAGGGAACTATGTCACTGAAGCTTTCTTT,CASSFPGNYVTEAFF
TRBV10-3,TRBD2,-,TRBJ2-5,TGTGCCGTGCGGACTAGCGGGCTCCAAGAGACCCAGTACTTC,CAVRTSGLQETQYF
TRBV27,-,-,TRBJ2-1,TGTGCCAGCAGAATCGACAGCTACAATGAGCAGTTCTTC,CASRIDSYNEQFF
TRBV7-3,-,-,TRBJ1-3,TGTGCCAGCAGCTTAACGGGCCCAGGCTCTGGAAACACCATATATTTT,CASSLTGPGSGNTIYF
TRBV5-1,-,-,TRBJ2-7,TGCGCCAGCAGCTTGGGGACCCCGAAATACGAGCAGTACTTC,CASSLGTPKYEQYF
TRBV6-1,-,few,TRBJ2-2,TGTGCCAGCAGTCAACTATTTATCTCCGGGGAGCTGTTTTTT,CASSQLFISGELFF
TRBV12-3/TRBV12-4,TRBD2,-,TRBJ2-1,TGTGCCAGCAGTTTAGCGTCGATTAGCGGGAGCGATGAGCAGTTCTTC,CASSLASISGSDEQFF
TRBV19,-,-,TRBJ1-6,TGTGCCAGTAGTAAGGATCGTTCCTATAATTCACCCCTCCACTTT,CASSKDRSYNSPLHF
TRBV7-9,-,-,TRBJ2-5,TGTGCCAGCAGCTTAGAATTGCGGCTAACCGGGGAGACCCAGTACTTC,CASSLELRLTGETQYF
TRBV6-1,TRBD2,few,TRBJ2-2,TGTGCCAGCGTCACGATAGCGGGAGCAAGGGAGCTGTTTTTT,CASVTIAGARELFF
TRBV5-1,-,-,TRBJ1-1,TGCGCCAGCAGCTTGCCTCCTCCAATTCGGGTGAACACTGAAGCTTTCTTT,CASSLPPPIRVNTEAFF
TRBV27,-,-,TRBJ1-2,TGTGCCAGCAGTTCAAGCAGGGTTGCGGCTAACTATGGCTACACCTTC,CASSSSRVAANYGYTF
TRBV30,-,many,TRBJ2-7,TGTGCCTGGAGTGTAAGGGGGTTCCTACGATTGAACTTC,CAWSVRGFLRLNF
TRBV19,-,-,TRBJ1-1,TGTGCCAGTAGTATAGATTCCGGCGGACCCACTGAAGCTTTCTTT,CASSIDSGGPTEAFF
TRBV28,TRBD2,-,TRBJ2-3,TGTGCCAGCAGTTCTCTGATCAGGAGGGCGGGAGTGGGGCCAGATACGCAGTATTTT,CASSSLIRRAGVGPDTQYF
TRBV12-3/TRBV12-4,TRBD1,-,TRBJ1-5,TGTGCCAGCAGGACCGGACAGGGAGTCAATCAGCCCCAGCATTTT,CASRTGQGVNQPQHF
TRBV7-2,-,-,TRBJ2-7,TGTGCCAGCAGCTTAGCACTAGGCGGGTACGAGCAGTACTTC,CASSLALGGYEQYF